The 9 T cell receptor beta chains in this list originate from one sample, sequenced in a study of blood T cell repertoires in COVID-19. TCRdb's table, derived via immunoSEQ multiplex PCR, lists solely in-frame clones and lacks some. The sample comprises approximately 250,000 clones, approximately 85% of which are singletons, and 5% to 7% rests with the top ten. The material sequenced was peripheral blood. These TCRs come from a woman of 80 years or more with COVID-19, enrolled during active disease.

The gene calls are TRBV6-2 or TRBV6-3 and TRBJ2-1, with no clear D. The CDR3 runs 16 residues. CDR1 and CDR2 from the germline V gene are MNHEY and SVGEGT. V lost 4 bases to trimming and J lost 3 bases, with 16 bases between them. The CDR3 nucleotides read TGTGCCAGCAGTTCAGTCCTGGCGGAGATCTACAATGAGCAGTTCTTC. Amino acids: CASSSVLAEIYNEQFF.

To note about this clone: This specimen includes other DNA sequences encoding the same CDR3. V and J are TRBV30 and TRBJ1-5; 8 nucleotides line up with TRBD1. After removal of 5 bases from V and 7 bases from J, the junction contained 7 bases not matched to a gene. CDR1 and CDR2 from the germline V gene are GTSNPN and SVGIG (reference sequence). This CDR3 has 13 amino acids. CDR3: CAWGGQGRQPQHF. CDR3 DNA sequence: TGTGCCTGGGGTGGACAGGGCAGGCAGCCCCAGCATTTT.

The V gene is TRBV11-2, the J gene TRBJ2-5; a weak D match, TRBD2 (5 bases). V was clipped by 2 bases and J by 4 bases, with 5 bases between them. The CDR3 runs 12 residues. CDR1 and CDR2 (germline): SGHAT, FQNNGV. CDR3 amino acids: CASSLLAETQYF. DNA of the CDR3: TGTGCCAGCAGCTTACTAGCAGAGACCCAGTACTTC.

The V call is TRBV6-5, the J call TRBJ1-2; no reliable D call. Germline loops: CDR1 MNHEY, CDR2 SVGAGI. The V and J ends lost 2 bases and 8 bases respectively, with 9 bases between them. The CDR3 runs to 12 residues. The CDR3: CASSYDRRGYTF. CDR3 DNA sequence: TGTGCCAGCAGTTACGACCGGAGGGGCTACACCTTC.

The table lists this clone with a count of one. The genes are TRBV5-4 and TRBJ1-1; 8 nucleotides line up with TRBD1. Per germline, CDR1 SGHNT and CDR2 YYREEE (reference sequence). With V trimmed by 0 bases and J by 3 bases, 4 bases remained unmatched. CDR3 length equals 15 residues. For the CDR3, the DNA is TGTGCCAGCAGCTTGGGGACAGGGTGGGACACTGAAGCTTTCTTT. The encoded protein is CASSLGTGWDTEAFF.

The chain recombines TRBV7-9 with TRBJ1-6; TRBD1 aligns across 8 bases. This CDR3 region has 14 residues. With V trimmed by 5 bases and J by 9 bases, 6 bases remained unmatched. Germline assignment: CDR1 SEHNR and CDR2 FQNEAQ (reference sequence). The CDR3 region has the DNA TGTGCCAGCAGCCAGGGACAGGACCGTTCACCCCTCCACTTT. Translated, it gives CASSQGQDRSPLHF.

Of note for this clone: The same CDR3 can be traced to other DNA sequences in this sample. The genes are TRBV11-2 and TRBJ1-5, with D possibly being TRBD1 (5 bases). The CDR3 consists of 15 residues. The V end was cut by 2 bases, the J end by 3 bases, with 11 bases between. CDR1 is SGHAT, CDR2 FQNNGV, per germline. The DNA of the CDR3 is TGTGCCAGCAGCTTAACGGGACTTATCAATCAGCCCCAGCATTTT. Amino acids: CASSLTGLINQPQHF.

In its sample, this clone was seen once. The chain employs TRBV5-1 and TRBJ2-2, with D possibly TRBD2 on 5 matching bases. This CDR3 comprises 14 residues. Germline CDR1 is SGHRS and CDR2 is YFSETQ. V was trimmed by 2 bases and J by 5 bases, leaving 10 bases between them. CDR3 sequence (DNA): TGCGCCAGCAGCTTAAGGACTGGGACCGGGGAGCTGTTTTTT. Its translation: CASSLRTGTGELFF. The full variable domain, completed using reference TRBV5-1 and TRBJ2-2, is KAGVTQTPRYLIKTRGQQVTLSCSPISGHRSVSWYQQTPGQGLQFLFEYFSETQRNKGNFPGRFSGRQFSNSRSEMNVSTLELGDSALYLCASSLRTGTGELFFGEGSRLTVL.

The chain is built from TRBV6-5 and TRBJ1-2; D not certain. Trimming took 0 bases from V and 0 from J, leaving 11 bases between them. Germline values: CDR1 MNHEY, CDR2 SVGAGI. The CDR3 length is 16 residues. The CDR3 region is CASSYSFRGSNYGYTF. The CDR3 coding sequence is TGTGCCAGCAGTTACTCGTTCCGGGGATCTAACTATGGCTACACCTTC.